These 4 T cell receptor beta chains share one sample of origin, sequenced in a study of blood T cell repertoires in COVID-19. Data came from immunoSEQ multiplex PCR; TCRdb stores just in-frame clones and leaves some out. Here the sample spans fewer than 250,000 clones, about four fifths being singletons. Sequences were obtained from PBMCs or T cells enriched from blood (not recorded which). The receptors shown here come from a woman in her fifties or sixties who had been exposed to COVID-19.

The rearrangement links TRBV9 to TRBJ1-2; the D gene is possibly TRBD1 (6 bases). V gave up 0 bases and J gave up 5 bases, with 11 bases separating them. The CDR3 is made up of 14 amino acids. Germline loops: CDR1 SGDLS, CDR2 YYNGEE. CDR3 coding DNA: TGTGCCAGCAGCGTAGCTGTGGGGGCGTATGGCTACACCTTC. Amino acids: CASSVAVGAYGYTF.

V gene TRBV10-2 combines with J gene TRBJ1-1; perhaps TRBD1 as D (5 bases). V gave up 6 bases and J gave up 5 bases, with 16 bases separating them. The CDR3 is 14 amino acids. Germline CDR1 reads WSHSY; CDR2 reads SAAADI. The CDR3, as DNA: TGCGCCAGCAGCCGCCGCGGACGGGGGACTGAAGCTTTCTTT. This gives the protein CASSRRGRGTEAFF.

The rearrangement joins TRBV5-1 to TRBJ2-5; tentatively, D is TRBD1 (5 bases). Deletions cut 0 bases from V and 0 bases from J, with 15 bases between. CDR1 and CDR2 from the germline V gene are SGHRS and YFSETQ. The CDR3 totals 17 residues. DNA of the CDR3: TGCGCCAGCAGCTTGGGATTCAGGGATACGTACCAAGAGACCCAGTACTTC. Translated, it gives CASSLGFRDTYQETQYF.

This chain links TRBV6-1 with TRBJ1-1, with unresolved D. The CDR3 contains 17 residues. The V gene's germline CDR1 is MNHNS and CDR2 SASEGT. The ends were cut back, 2 bases at V and 1 base at J, with 17 bases in the middle. The CDR3 here is CASSEQEGAVWNTEAFF. CDR3 DNA: TGTGCCAGCAGTGAACAAGAAGGCGCGGTGTGGAACACTGAAGCTTTCTTT.